These 32 T cell receptor beta chains originate from one sample sequenced in a study of T cells in localized non-small cell lung cancer. Assay used: immunoSEQ multiplex PCR; TCRdb lists only in-frame clones, some missing. The sample lists 30,000 to 35,000 clones; about 92% were seen once. Source: peripheral blood, taken before any cancer treatment. These receptors originate from a female donor at least 60 years old with stage I lung adenocarcinoma.

The chain joins TRBV2 to TRBJ2-7; D ambiguous. The germline gives CDR1 SNHLY, CDR2 FYNNEI. V lost 5 bases to trimming and J lost 3 bases, with 11 bases between them. This CDR3 is 13 amino acids long. The CDR3 spells CASSLTALYEQYV. The DNA of the CDR3 is TGTGCCAGCAGTTTGACGGCCCTCTACGAGCAGTACGTC.

The V and J genes are TRBV7-2 and TRBJ2-1, with 10 bases that match TRBD2. The ends lost 5 bases at V and 8 bases at J; junction bases unmatched: 12. Germline V gives CDR1 SGHTA, CDR2 FQGNSA. The CDR3 spans 16 residues. The CDR3 loop reads CASSRLGAGGPDEQFF. CDR3 in DNA: TGTGCCAGCAGCCGTCTGGGAGCGGGAGGGCCAGATGAGCAGTTCTTC.

This chain joins TRBV14 and TRBJ2-1, with TRBD2 matching 9 bases. With 1 base clipped from V and 6 bases from J, the junction kept 4 bases outside the gene matches. The CDR3 sequence is 15 residues long. Germline lookup yields CDR1 SGHDN and CDR2 FVKESK. CDR3 residues: CASSQVLAGSNEQFF. In nucleotides, the CDR3 is TGTGCCAGCAGCCAAGTTCTAGCGGGGAGCAATGAGCAGTTCTTC.

The V gene is TRBV10-1, the J gene TRBJ2-4, with D unclear. The CDR3 length is 14 residues. V was clipped by 3 bases and J by 7 bases, with 13 bases between them. Germline-derived CDR1 and CDR2 are WNHNN and SYGVQD (reference sequence). CDR3: CASSESVGQNIQYF. The CDR3 region has the DNA TGCGCCAGCAGTGAATCGGTAGGGCAGAACATTCAGTACTTC.

The chain recombines TRBV9 with TRBJ1-4; D unresolved. Looked up from germline, CDR1 is SGDLS and CDR2 is YYNGEE. Between the trimmed V and J ends, which lost 0 bases and 2 bases, there was a span of 11 bases. This CDR3 is 16 amino acids long. The chain's CDR3 is CASSVAPFPTNEKLFF. In DNA form, the CDR3 reads TGTGCCAGCAGCGTAGCTCCTTTCCCGACTAATGAAAAACTGTTTTTT. The complete variable domain, with remaining parts taken from reference TRBV9 and TRBJ1-4, reads DSGVTQTPKHLITATGQRVTLRCSPRSGDLSVYWYQQSLDQGLQFLIQYYNGEERAKGNILERFSAQQFPDLHSELNLSSLELGDSALYFCASSVAPFPTNEKLFFGSGTQLSVL.

The rearrangement links TRBV14 to TRBJ1-2, with D possibly matching TRBD1 (5 bases). V dropped 5 bases and J dropped 2 bases, with 18 bases sitting between them. Per germline, CDR1 SGHDN and CDR2 FVKESK. The CDR3 totals 16 residues. In DNA, the CDR3 is TGTGCCAGCAGCAAAAGCTCCCTTCGGGGGAACTATGGCTACACCTTC. This gives the protein CASSKSSLRGNYGYTF.

The chain recombines TRBV6-5 with TRBJ1-1, with 7 bases identical to TRBD1. Trimming took 2 bases from V and 7 from J; bases not matched to a gene: 13. Per the germline V gene, CDR1 is MNHEY and CDR2 is SVGAGI. The CDR3 has 16 residues. This chain's CDR3 is CASSYPRKGALGEAFF. CDR3 nucleotide sequence: TGTGCCAGCAGTTACCCGCGGAAGGGGGCCCTGGGTGAAGCTTTCTTT.

J is TRBJ2-2 and V is TRBV2; 9 positions match TRBD1. Trimming took 7 bases from V and 6 from J; bases not matched to a gene: 6. Per germline, CDR1 SNHLY and CDR2 FYNNEI. The CDR3 is made up of 14 amino acids. CDR3 amino acids: CASIGQGIAGELFF. CDR3 sequence (DNA): TGTGCCAGCATTGGACAGGGGATTGCCGGGGAGCTGTTTTTT.

CDR3 protein: CASSSTPSRWAYEQYF. The CDR3 DNA reads as TGTGCCAGCAGCTCAACACCCTCTCGGTGGGCCTACGAGCAGTACTTC. The chain has TRBV7-2 and TRBJ2-7; D gene unclear. With 4 bases removed from V and 2 bases from J, the gap between germline ends came to 18 bases. The germline V gene has CDR1 SGHTA and CDR2 FQGNSA. This CDR3 spans 16 amino acids.

V usage is TRBV6-6 and J usage is TRBJ1-5; D is unresolved. From germline, CDR1 is MNHNY and CDR2 SVGAGI (reference sequence). V dropped 8 bases and J dropped 3 bases, with 8 bases sitting between them. The CDR3 is 12 amino acids. CDR3 sequence (DNA): TGTGCCAGCGGGCGGTACAATCAGCCCCAGCATTTT. This sequence encodes CASGRYNQPQHF.

This clone occurred once. The genes are TRBV21-1 and TRBJ1-5; the D call of TRBD1 is as the table states it, not checked on the DNA. TRBV21-1 is reported as a pseudogene. The CDR3 has 18 residues. The CDR3 loop is CASSKKPPWGRNNQPQHF. In nucleotides, the CDR3 is TGTGCCAGCAGCAAAAAACCGCCTTGGGGGCGAAACAATCAGCCCCAGCATTTT.

The V call is TRBV6-6, the J call TRBJ2-4; D gene ambiguous. Trimming cost V 4 bases and J 6 bases, with 13 bases left between them. Germline V gene data show CDR1 as MNHNY and CDR2 as SVGAGI (reference sequence). The CDR3 spans 14 residues. CDR3 DNA: TGTGCCAGCAGTTCCCTAGACAAGCTAAACATTCAGTACTTC. Protein product: CASSSLDKLNIQYF.

V usage is TRBV5-1 and J usage is TRBJ1-2; D call uncertain. This CDR3 has 15 residues. Trimming pared 0 bases from V and 7 bases from J, leaving 16 bases between. CDR1 is SGHRS and CDR2 is YFSETQ in the germline V gene. CDR3 in DNA: TGCGCCAGCAGCTTGGAATCCGAACCCCGGGGTGGCTACACCTTC. Amino acids: CASSLESEPRGGYTF. Together with reference TRBV5-1 and TRBJ1-2, the CDR3 gives the full variable domain: KAGVTQTPRYLIKTRGQQVTLSCSPISGHRSVSWYQQTPGQGLQFLFEYFSETQRNKGNFPGRFSGRQFSNSRSEMNVSTLELGDSALYLCASSLESEPRGGYTFGSGTRLTVV.

The chain carries TRBV6-1 and TRBJ1-2; D ambiguous. Germline V gene lookup returns CDR1 MNHNS and CDR2 SASEGT. V was cut by 6 bases and J by 4 bases, with 6 bases left in between. This CDR3 comprises 11 residues. Here the CDR3 reads CASSHSYGYTF. The CDR3 DNA reads TGTGCCAGCAGCCACAGCTATGGCTACACCTTC.

This chain connects TRBV6-5 to TRBJ2-7; TRBD2 is a possible D gene (6 bases). The CDR3 is 14 residues long. Germline loops: CDR1 MNHEY, CDR2 SVGAGI. V shed 10 bases and J shed 2 bases, with 18 bases lying between them. CDR3 sequence (DNA): TGTGCCACCAGACTACTAGCTCTCCCCTACGAGCAGTACTTC. The encoded protein is CATRLLALPYEQYF.

This chain joins TRBV4-3 and TRBJ1-5; D may be TRBD1 (5 bases). V was clipped by 4 bases and J by 3 bases, with 16 bases between them. Germline-derived CDR1 and CDR2 are LGHNA and YSLEER. The CDR3 length is 16 residues. The CDR3 sequence: CASSPSRDYTNQPQHF. CDR3 coding DNA: TGCGCCAGCAGCCCTAGCCGGGACTACACCAATCAGCCCCAGCATTTT.

J is TRBJ1-3 and V is TRBV4-3; D is unclear. This CDR3 has 13 amino acids. The ends were cut back, 4 bases at V and 4 bases at J, with 8 bases in the middle. The germline V gene has CDR1 LGHNA and CDR2 YSLEER. CDR3 region: CASSPLLGNTIYF. DNA of the CDR3: TGCGCCAGCAGCCCCCTTTTAGGAAACACCATATATTTT.

This chain joins TRBV15 and TRBJ2-1, with 7 bases that match TRBD2. This CDR3 is built from 16 residues. V lost 0 bases to trimming and J lost 1 base; unmatched junction nucleotides: 3. Germline CDR1 and CDR2: LNHNV and YYDKDF (reference sequence). The CDR3 DNA sequence: TGTGCCACCAGCAGAGATTACGGGGGGTCCTACAATGAGCAGTTCTTC. Translation: CATSRDYGGSYNEQFF.

The J gene is TRBJ1-3, the V gene TRBV7-2; tentatively, D is TRBD1 (6 bases). V was cut by 5 bases and J by 0 bases, with 11 bases left in between. Per germline, CDR1 SGHTA and CDR2 FQGNSA. The CDR3 is 15 residues long. The CDR3 DNA reads as TGTGCCAGCAGCCGTACAGGGAACTCTGGAAACACCATATATTTT. This gives the protein CASSRTGNSGNTIYF.

The chain is built from TRBV4-3 and TRBJ1-5; TRBD1 agrees at 9 bases. The germline V gene encodes CDR1 LGHNA and CDR2 YSLEER. Trimming removed 2 bases from V and 2 bases from J; junction bases left unmatched: 13. The CDR3 sequence is 19 residues long. The CDR3 loop is CASSQSILGTGGRNQPQHF. CDR3 DNA: TGCGCCAGCAGCCAATCCATTCTCGGTACAGGGGGCCGCAATCAGCCCCAGCATTTT.

This chain joins TRBV12-5 and TRBJ2-1; no clear D gene. Per germline, CDR1 LGHNT and CDR2 FRNRAP. The CDR3 is made up of 15 amino acids. V shed 2 bases and J shed 6 bases, with 14 bases lying between them. The CDR3 bases are TGTGCTAGTGGTTTGCCGCAGTCTAGGCCCAATGAGCAGTTCTTC. Residues: CASGLPQSRPNEQFF.

The chain uses TRBV11-2 and TRBJ1-4; 7 bases match TRBD1. The germline gives CDR1 SGHAT, CDR2 FQNNGV. Trimming cost V 5 bases and J 0 bases; bases outside gene matches: 9. The CDR3 runs 17 residues. The CDR3 DNA follows: TGTGCCAGCAGCCACGGGACAGAATATGCAACTAATGAAAAACTGTTTTTT. Amino acid sequence: CASSHGTEYATNEKLFF. Together with reference TRBV11-2 and TRBJ1-4, the CDR3 gives the full variable domain: EAGVAQSPRYKIIEKRQSVAFWCNPISGHATLYWYQQILGQGPKLLIQFQNNGVVDDSQLPKDRFSAERLKGVDSTLKIQPAKLEDSAVYLCASSHGTEYATNEKLFFGSGTQLSVL.

The J gene is TRBJ2-5, the V gene TRBV5-6, with D perhaps TRBD2 (5 bases). CDR1 and CDR2 (germline): SGHDT, YYEEEE. V lost 2 bases and J 2 bases, leaving 7 bases between the germline ends. The CDR3 totals 13 residues. CDR3 residues: CASSFSGQETQYF. The CDR3 DNA reads as TGTGCCAGCAGCTTCTCGGGGCAAGAGACCCAGTACTTC.

V usage is TRBV18 and J usage is TRBJ2-5, with TRBD2 matching 11 bases. CDR3 size: 16 residues. The V gene end was trimmed by 2 bases and the J gene end by 7 bases; junction bases not matched to a gene: 9. Germline V gene sequence: CDR1 KGHSH, CDR2 LQKENI. CDR3 region: CASSPTSGGGFGTQYF. The CDR3 DNA follows: TGTGCCAGCTCACCAACTAGCGGGGGAGGATTCGGGACCCAGTACTTC.

V is TRBV9 and J is TRBJ2-5, with 10 bases identical to TRBD2. This CDR3 is built from 16 residues. Germline V lookup: CDR1 SGDLS, CDR2 YYNGEE. V lost 0 bases to trimming and J lost 5 bases; unmatched junction nucleotides: 7. CDR3 sequence reads: CASSVASGRAGETQYF. DNA for the CDR3: TGTGCCAGCAGCGTAGCAAGCGGGAGGGCGGGGGAGACCCAGTACTTC. Drawing the rest from reference TRBV9 and TRBJ2-5, the complete variable domain is DSGVTQTPKHLITATGQRVTLRCSPRSGDLSVYWYQQSLDQGLQFLIQYYNGEERAKGNILERFSAQQFPDLHSELNLSSLELGDSALYFCASSVASGRAGETQYFGPGTRLLVL.

The J gene is TRBJ1-1, the V gene TRBV18, with TRBD1 matching 8 bases. J gave up 3 bases and V 3 bases, and 6 bases lay outside the gene matches. The CDR3 has 15 amino acids. The germline V gene has CDR1 KGHSH and CDR2 LQKENI. The CDR3 DNA sequence: TGTGCCAGCTCACCCGACAGGGGAACCTACACTGAAGCTTTCTTT. This encodes CASSPDRGTYTEAFF.

J is TRBJ1-1 and V is TRBV4-3, with D maybe TRBD1 (5 bases). This CDR3 region has 16 residues. Germline V gene sequence: CDR1 LGHNA, CDR2 YSLEER. V lost 2 bases and J 1 base, leaving 14 bases between the germline ends. The CDR3, as DNA: TGCGCCAGCAGCCAATATGAGTCAGGGCAGAACACTGAAGCTTTCTTT. Translating gives CASSQYESGQNTEAFF.

The CDR3 sequence: CATSPRAENEKLFF. For the CDR3, the DNA is TGTGCCACCAGCCCCCGGGCCGAAAATGAAAAACTGTTTTTT. The gene calls are TRBV15 and TRBJ1-4; the D is unclear. The CDR3 consists of 14 residues. Looked up from germline, CDR1 is LNHNV and CDR2 is YYDKDF (reference sequence). V was trimmed by 5 bases and J by 5 bases, leaving 12 bases between them.

This clone was observed a few times. The chain joins TRBV19 to TRBJ2-5; D gene uncertain. Deletions cut 7 bases from V and 5 bases from J, with 14 bases between. The CDR3 has 13 amino acids. Germline V gene sequence: CDR1 LNHDA, CDR2 SQIVND (reference sequence). Here the CDR3 reads CASMGRTRETQYF. CDR3 sequence (DNA): TGTGCCAGTATGGGCAGGACGAGGGAGACCCAGTACTTC.

V and J are TRBV19 and TRBJ1-4, with 10 bases aligning to TRBD1. Per the germline V gene, CDR1 is LNHDA and CDR2 is SQIVND (reference sequence). CDR3 length: 14 amino acids. Trimming took 6 bases from V and 8 from J; bases not matched to a gene: 6. In nucleotides, the CDR3 is TGTGCCAGTAGGAACCGGGACAGGGGAGAAAAACTGTTTTTT. The encoded protein is CASRNRDRGEKLFF.

This clone has only one observation. This chain joins TRBV10-3 and TRBJ2-2, with 10 bases aligning to TRBD1. V shed 6 bases, J shed 5 bases, and the junction held 9 bases outside the gene matches. Germline V gene sequence: CDR1 ENHRY, CDR2 SYGVKD. The CDR3 covers 16 residues. CDR3 amino acids: CAISPGTGVRTGELFF. The CDR3 nucleotides read TGTGCCATCAGCCCTGGGACAGGGGTGAGGACCGGGGAGCTGTTTTTT.

V is TRBV5-3 and J is TRBJ2-1, with 9 bases aligning to TRBD2. TRBV5-3 is classed as an ORF, of uncertain function. The CDR3 spans 16 residues. V lost 3 bases to trimming and J lost 5 bases; unmatched junction nucleotides: 9. The CDR3 here is CARSSEMAGGDNEQFF. The CDR3 nucleotides read TGTGCCAGAAGCTCGGAGATGGCGGGAGGGGACAATGAGCAGTTCTTC.